These 17 T cell receptor beta chains were sequenced from one sample in a study of blood T cell repertoires in COVID-19. Produced via immunoSEQ multiplex PCR; TCRdb's table is partial and in-frame only. The sample has about 250,000 clones; 89% are singletons. The material sequenced was PBMCs or T cells enriched from blood (not recorded which). These receptors were collected from a woman aged 30 to 39 with acute COVID-19.

This clone was detected a few times. V and J are TRBV7-9 and TRBJ2-7; D gene ambiguous. V was trimmed by 5 bases and J by 1 base, leaving 18 bases between them. There are 16 residues in the CDR3. CDR1 is SEHNR, CDR2 FQNEAQ, per germline (reference sequence). As DNA, the CDR3 is TGTGCCAGCAGCCCCTCAGTGAGGTATCCATCCTACGAGCAGTACTTC. Translation gives CASSPSVRYPSYEQYF.

This clone showed up just a few times. The gene calls are TRBV7-6 and TRBJ2-7; 8 nucleotides align to TRBD1. V lost 4 bases to trimming and J lost 2 bases; unmatched junction nucleotides: 7. CDR3 size: 15 residues. Germline assignment: CDR1 SGHVS and CDR2 FNYEAQ. CDR3 DNA sequence: TGTGCCAGCAGCTCCCTTGGACAGGGAACCTACGAGCAGTACTTC. Its protein is CASSSLGQGTYEQYF.

The chain is built from TRBV28 and TRBJ2-7; 7 bases agree with TRBD2. V lost 0 bases, J lost 3 bases, and 11 bases stayed unmatched. The CDR3 is 17 residues long. The V gene's germline CDR1 is MDHEN and CDR2 SYDVKM. The CDR3: CASSLWGGNQGIYEQYF. The CDR3 nucleotides are TGTGCCAGCAGTTTATGGGGGGGGAACCAAGGAATCTACGAGCAGTACTTC. Complete variable domain (other parts from reference TRBV28 and TRBJ2-7): DVKVTQSSRYLVKRTGEKVFLECVQDMDHENMFWYRQDPGLGLRLIYFSYDVKMKEKGDIPEGYSVSREKKERFSLILESASTNQTSMYLCASSLWGGNQGIYEQYFGPGTRLTVT.

This chain links TRBV7-6 with TRBJ2-1, with 8 positions matching TRBD1. This CDR3 has 15 residues. Germline-derived CDR1 and CDR2 are SGHVS and FNYEAQ. V trimming: 3 bases; J trimming: 6 bases; junction bases outside the gene matches: 7. In DNA form, the CDR3 reads TGTGCCAGCAGCTTGCGGACAGGGTTTGGCAATGAGCAGTTCTTC. Encoded protein: CASSLRTGFGNEQFF.

As to this clone: This sample includes further DNA sequences coding for the same CDR3. The chain has TRBV18 and TRBJ1-1; D is unclear. This CDR3 is built from 15 residues. CDR1 and CDR2 (germline): KGHSH, LQKENI. Trimming removed 0 bases from V and 0 bases from J, with 8 bases in between. CDR3 sequence: CASSPPSQMNTEAFF. The DNA for the CDR3 is TGTGCCAGCTCACCACCGTCCCAGATGAACACTGAAGCTTTCTTT.

This chain links TRBV15 with TRBJ1-5; no firm D call. The length of the CDR3 is 15 residues. Germline V gene lookup returns CDR1 LNHNV and CDR2 YYDKDF (reference sequence). Trimming stripped 0 bases from V and 1 base from J, with 7 bases between. The CDR3 nucleotides are TGTGCCACCAGCAGAGATGGGCTGAGCAATCAGCCCCAGCATTTT. Translation gives CATSRDGLSNQPQHF.

The chain combines TRBV7-2 with TRBJ2-3; 8 bases fit TRBD1. The CDR3 is 15 residues long. CDR1 and CDR2 from the germline V gene are SGHTA and FQGNSA. The ends lost 5 bases at V and 2 bases at J; junction bases unmatched: 6. The CDR3 bases are TGTGCCAGCAGCCCAGACAGGGGCAACACAGATACGCAGTATTTT. Protein sequence: CASSPDRGNTDTQYF.

J is TRBJ1-1 and V is TRBV7-9; D unclear. Between the trimmed V and J ends, which lost 1 base and 10 bases, there was a span of 10 bases. CDR3 size: 12 residues. Germline values: CDR1 SEHNR, CDR2 FQNEAQ (reference sequence). The CDR3 DNA sequence: TGTGCCAGCAGCTTAGGCGGCCGGGGAGCTTTCTTT. Its translation: CASSLGGRGAFF.

The chain is built from TRBV30 and TRBJ1-6, with D perhaps matching TRBD1 (5 bases). The germline V and J ends were trimmed by 0 bases and 7 bases, with 10 bases remaining between them. CDR3 length: 14 residues. Germline-derived CDR1 and CDR2 are GTSNPN and SVGIG (reference sequence). DNA for the CDR3: TGTGCCTGGAGTGTGGGCCAGGGCAATTCACCCCTCCACTTT. Amino acid sequence: CAWSVGQGNSPLHF. Full variable domain (outside the CDR3, taken from reference TRBV30 and TRBJ1-6): SQTIHQWPATLVQPVGSPLSLECTVEGTSNPNLYWYRQAAGRGLQLLFYSVGIGQISSEVPQNLSASRPQDRQFILSSKKLLLSDSGFYLCAWSVGQGNSPLHFGNGTRLTVT.

The rearrangement links TRBV5-4 to TRBJ2-7, with a possible D match to TRBD2 (6 bases). There are 14 residues in the CDR3. Trimming shortened V by 3 bases and J by 3 bases, and 13 bases separated the two germline ends. Germline-derived CDR1 and CDR2 are SGHNT and YYREEE (reference sequence). CDR3 sequence (DNA): TGTGCCAGCAGCTGGAGGGCGGACCACTACGAGCAGTACTTC. Its protein product is CASSWRADHYEQYF. The variable domain in full, with the rest retrieved from reference TRBV5-4 and TRBJ2-7, is ETGVTQSPTHLIKTRGQQVTLRCSSQSGHNTVSWYQQALGQGPQFIFQYYREEENGRGNFPPRFSGLQFPNYSSELNVNALELDDSALYLCASSWRADHYEQYFGPGTRLTVT.

The chain links TRBV3-1 (or the pseudogene TRBV3-2) to TRBJ2-7; 10 nucleotides match TRBD1. The CDR3 loop spans 15 amino acids. Germline loops: CDR1 LGHDT, CDR2 YNNKEL (reference sequence). The junction had 8 bases not matched to a gene; V was cut back by 3 bases and J by 6 bases. The CDR3 sequence: CASSQTGGARLEQYF. The DNA of the CDR3 is TGTGCCAGCAGCCAGACAGGGGGCGCGAGGCTCGAGCAGTACTTC.

V is TRBV2 and J is TRBJ1-5; D gene ambiguous. This CDR3 has 14 amino acids. CDR1 and CDR2 (germline): SNHLY, FYNNEI. Deletions cut 4 bases from V and 1 base from J, with 8 bases between. CDR3 sequence: CASSVTRSNQPQHF. The CDR3 DNA reads as TGTGCCAGCAGTGTAACCAGGAGCAATCAGCCCCAGCATTTT. The whole variable domain, remainder taken from reference TRBV2 and TRBJ1-5, is EPEVTQTPSHQVTQMGQEVILRCVPISNHLYFYWYRQILGQKVEFLVSFYNNEISEKSEIFDDQFSVERPDGSNFTLKIRSTKLEDSAMYFCASSVTRSNQPQHFGDGTRLSIL.

This clone was counted once. The chain joins TRBV11-2 to TRBJ1-1; D gene uncertain. Germline values: CDR1 SGHAT, CDR2 FQNNGV. The CDR3 is made up of 14 amino acids. Trimming left V 1 base short and J 5 bases short, with 11 bases between. CDR3 nucleotide sequence: TGTGCCAGCAGCTTAGTTCCCAGAGGGACTGAAGCTTTCTTT. It translates to CASSLVPRGTEAFF.

The rearrangement links TRBV29-1 to TRBJ1-2, with 9 bases lining up with TRBD1. Germline assignment: CDR1 SQVTM and CDR2 ANQGSEA. V lost 4 bases to trimming and J lost 4 bases; unmatched junction nucleotides: 4. The CDR3 length is 13 residues. The CDR3 here is CSVVTGGLYGYTF. The CDR3 coding sequence is TGCAGCGTTGTAACAGGGGGCCTCTATGGCTACACCTTC.

The DNA for the CDR3 is TGTGCCAGCAGTGAATGGGTCGGGGTTCAGCCCCAGCATTTT. Protein: CASSEWVGVQPQHF. V is TRBV6-1 and J is TRBJ1-5; D call uncertain. V shed 2 bases and J shed 6 bases, with 11 bases lying between them. The CDR3 contains 14 residues. Germline CDR1 and CDR2: MNHNS and SASEGT.

The rearrangement links TRBV19 to TRBJ1-5; a possible D gene is TRBD1 (5 bases). Trimming pared 6 bases from V and 4 bases from J, leaving 7 bases between. Germline V gives CDR1 LNHDA, CDR2 SQIVND (reference sequence). The CDR3 spans 12 residues. The CDR3 sequence: CASRGVNQPQHF. CDR3 in DNA: TGTGCCAGTAGAGGGGTAAATCAGCCCCAGCATTTT.

The rearrangement links TRBV5-1 to TRBJ1-5; a weak D match, TRBD1 (6 bases). V gave up 0 bases and J gave up 8 bases, with 9 bases separating them. CDR1 is SGHRS and CDR2 is YFSETQ in the germline V gene. The CDR3 contains 13 residues. In nucleotides, the CDR3 is TGCGCCAGCAGCTTGGGGACAGACAAGCCCCAGCATTTT. Its protein is CASSLGTDKPQHF. The entire variable domain, with the rest obtained from reference TRBV5-1 and TRBJ1-5, is as follows: KAGVTQTPRYLIKTRGQQVTLSCSPISGHRSVSWYQQTPGQGLQFLFEYFSETQRNKGNFPGRFSGRQFSNSRSEMNVSTLELGDSALYLCASSLGTDKPQHFGDGTRLSIL.